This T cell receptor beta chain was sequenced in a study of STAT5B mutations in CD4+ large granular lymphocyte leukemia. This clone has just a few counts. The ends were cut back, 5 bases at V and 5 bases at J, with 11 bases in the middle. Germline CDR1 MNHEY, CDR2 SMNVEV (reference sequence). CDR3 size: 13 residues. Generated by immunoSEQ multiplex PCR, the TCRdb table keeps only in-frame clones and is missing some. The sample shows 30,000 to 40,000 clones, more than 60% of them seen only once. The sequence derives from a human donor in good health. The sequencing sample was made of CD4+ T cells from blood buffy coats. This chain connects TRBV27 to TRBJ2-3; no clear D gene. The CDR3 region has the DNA TGTGCCAGCAGTCAAAAGCCGGAAGATACGCAGTATTTT. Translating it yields CASSQKPEDTQYF.